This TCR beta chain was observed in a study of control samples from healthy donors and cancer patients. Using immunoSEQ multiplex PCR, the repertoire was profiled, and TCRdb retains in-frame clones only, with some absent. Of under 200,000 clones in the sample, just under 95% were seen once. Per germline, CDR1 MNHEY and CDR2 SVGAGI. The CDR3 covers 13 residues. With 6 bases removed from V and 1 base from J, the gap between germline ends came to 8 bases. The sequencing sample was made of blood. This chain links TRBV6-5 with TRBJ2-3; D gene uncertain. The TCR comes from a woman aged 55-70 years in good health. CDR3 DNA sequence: TGTGCCAGCAGAAAGGCTGGCACAGATACGCAGTATTTT. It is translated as CASRKAGTDTQYF.